Below, 7 T cell receptor beta chains from the same sample are listed, as sequenced in a study of regulatory T cells in long-lasting Graves disease. The sample's time point: persistent/refractory GD, antithyroid drugs over 5 years with positive TRAb. Making the TCR library involved RNA that had been extracted from PBMCs. Both iRepertoire HTBI primers and Arm-PCR of CDR3 regions were used to build the TCR beta libraries. TCRdb processed the multiplex PCR reads anew with MiXCR; each CDR3 protein has one entry. The sample includes a few hundred thousand distinct CDR3 sequences, 20% to 25% of them seen just once. Sequences were derived from peripheral blood mononuclear cells (PBMCs), sampled when the disease was refractory, from a patient treated with antithyroid drugs. The origin of the receptors is a woman aged 40 to 50 with Graves disease.

About this clonotype itself: Since a much larger clone is just one base distant, this may be a read error. This sequence joins TRBV7-9 and TRBJ2-7, with TRBD2 matching 11 bases. From germline, CDR1 is SEHNR and CDR2 FQNEAQ (reference sequence). V was clipped by 10 bases and J by 4 bases; unmatched bases: 12. This CDR3 is 15 amino acids long. The CDR3 loop reads CANRLGLAAIYEQYF. The CDR3 nucleotides are TGTGCCAACAGGTTGGGACTAGCGGCCATATACGAGCAGTACTTC.

This clonotype was detected a few times. V is TRBV20-1 and J is TRBJ1-1; unclear D gene. The CDR3 is 12 amino acids. Deletions cut 4 bases from V and 0 bases from J, with 6 bases between. Germline V lookup: CDR1 DFQATT, CDR2 SNEGSKA (reference sequence). For the CDR3, the DNA is TGCAGTGCTAAACTAATGAACACTGAAGCTTTCTTT. Translating gives CSAKLMNTEAFF.

This clonotype appeared many times. The chain combines TRBV13 with TRBJ2-5; TRBD2 matches 15 bases. CDR1 and CDR2 from the germline V gene are PRHDT and FYEKMQ (reference sequence). J was trimmed by 5 bases and V by 5 bases; bases with no gene match: 9. CDR3 length: 17 residues. The CDR3 DNA follows: TGTGCCAGCAGCGTCGGACTAGCGGGAGGGCCTAGGGAGACCCAGTACTTC. The encoded protein is CASSVGLAGGPRETQYF.

The rearrangement links TRBV28 to TRBJ2-1, with TRBD2 identical over 13 bases. Per the germline V gene, CDR1 is MDHEN and CDR2 is SYDVKM. The CDR3 runs 18 residues. Trimming removed 3 bases from V and 7 bases from J; junction bases left unmatched: 12. CDR3 DNA sequence: TGTGCCAGCAGTTTCCCCCCCCAGACTAGCGGGAGGAGGAATGAGCAGTTCTTC. It specifies CASSFPPQTSGRRNEQFF.

A few counts support this clonotype. At one of its ends the junction is not consistent with the germline gene, which may arise from a read error. This chain connects TRBV28 to TRBJ1-2; 7 bases match TRBD1. In germline, CDR1 is MDHEN, CDR2 SYDVKM. This CDR3 region has 17 residues. The CDR3 sequence: CAGSFGSGGKLSYGYTF. CDR3 DNA sequence: TGTGCCGGCAGTTTCGGGTCAGGGGGAAAGTTAAGCTATGGCTACACCTTC.

This clonotype came up many times. The chain couples TRBV19 to TRBJ1-1; D possibly corresponds to TRBD1 (5 bases). The V and J ends lost 1 base and 5 bases respectively, with 8 bases between them. This CDR3 is built from 13 residues. The V gene's germline CDR1 is LNHDA and CDR2 SQIVND (reference sequence). The CDR3 DNA reads TGTGCCAGTAGTATAGTGGGGGTAACTGAAGCTTTCTTT. It translates to CASSIVGVTEAFF.

This clonotype was detected ten times or more. The rearrangement uses TRBV12-3 or TRBV12-4 and TRBJ2-7; 9 positions agree with TRBD2. The CDR3 runs to 14 residues. V shed 6 bases and J 8 bases; nucleotides not matched to a gene: 11. In DNA, the CDR3 is TGTGCCAGCAGGAAGCGGGAGGAGTCGCTGAAGCAGTACTTC. Its protein product is CASRKREESLKQYF.